This entry is about one T cell receptor (beta chain). The antigen is undetermined. Original processing notes: ImmunoSEQ output lacked quality scores and full-length reads, limiting matched filtering. Clones were read by immunoSEQ multiplex PCR, and TCRdb kept only the in-frame ones, dropping some. The V and J calls and clone size are taken from that table; D and trimming were inferred from the DNA. The table lists about 2.3 million clones, roughly 93% of them singletons. The data were obtained in a study of shared clonotypes between healthy human individuals. General observations from the study: Naive CD4 clonotypes were shared across several donors at roughly 5.5%. Non-shared clonotypes had lower generation probabilities than those shared by all four donors.

V lost 6 bases and J lost 2; bases outside the gene matches: 2. From germline, CDR1 is MNHEY and CDR2 SMNVEV (reference sequence). This CDR3 has 13 amino acids. Sequenced: naive CD4+ T cells from PBMCs. Regarding subset: CD45RA+ positively selected. The sequence derives from a man aged 18 to 30 in good health. Some clones in this sample may be carry-over from other donors' samples. V is TRBV27 and J is TRBJ2-7; 9 positions agree with TRBD2. Here the CDR3 reads CASRAGGPYEQYF. The DNA for the CDR3 is TGTGCCAGCAGGGCGGGAGGGCCCTACGAGCAGTACTTC.